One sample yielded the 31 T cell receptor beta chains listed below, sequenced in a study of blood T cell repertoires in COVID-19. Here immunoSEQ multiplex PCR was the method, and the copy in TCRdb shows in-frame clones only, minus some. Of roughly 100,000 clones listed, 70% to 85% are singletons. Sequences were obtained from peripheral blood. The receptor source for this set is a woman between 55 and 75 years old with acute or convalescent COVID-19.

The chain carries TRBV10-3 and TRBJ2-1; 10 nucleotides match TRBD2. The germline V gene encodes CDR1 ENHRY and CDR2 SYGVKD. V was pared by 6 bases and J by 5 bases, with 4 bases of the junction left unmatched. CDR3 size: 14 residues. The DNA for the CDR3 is TGTGCCATCAGAGGACTAGCGGCCGACAATGAGCAGTTCTTC. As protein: CAIRGLAADNEQFF.

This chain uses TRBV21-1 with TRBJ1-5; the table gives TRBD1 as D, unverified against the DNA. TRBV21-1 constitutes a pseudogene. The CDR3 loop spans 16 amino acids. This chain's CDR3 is CASSDTGGRSNQPQHF. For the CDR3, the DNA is TGTGCCAGCAGCGACACAGGGGGCCGTAGCAATCAGCCCCAGCATTTT.

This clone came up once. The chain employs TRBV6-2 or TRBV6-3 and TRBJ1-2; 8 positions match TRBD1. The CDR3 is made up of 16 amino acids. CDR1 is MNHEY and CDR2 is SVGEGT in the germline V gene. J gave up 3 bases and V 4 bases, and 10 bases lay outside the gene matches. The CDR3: CASSFPKDRDDYGYTF. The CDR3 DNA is TGTGCCAGCAGTTTTCCCAAGGACAGGGACGACTATGGCTACACCTTC.

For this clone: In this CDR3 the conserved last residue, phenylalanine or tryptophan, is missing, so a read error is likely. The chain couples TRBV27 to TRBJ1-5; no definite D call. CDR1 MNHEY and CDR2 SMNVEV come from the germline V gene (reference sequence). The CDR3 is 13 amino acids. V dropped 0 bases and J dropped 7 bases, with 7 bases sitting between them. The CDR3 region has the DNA TGTGCCAGCAGTTTATCGAAGGAGCAGCCCCAGCATCTT. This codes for CASSLSKEQPQHL.

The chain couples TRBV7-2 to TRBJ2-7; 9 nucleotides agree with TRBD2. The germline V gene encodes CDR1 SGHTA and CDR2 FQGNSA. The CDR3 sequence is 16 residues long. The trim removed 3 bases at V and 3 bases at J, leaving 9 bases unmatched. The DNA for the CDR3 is TGTGCCAGCAGCTTCCAGCGGGGGGCCGCCCTCTACGAGCAGTACTTC. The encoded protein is CASSFQRGAALYEQYF.

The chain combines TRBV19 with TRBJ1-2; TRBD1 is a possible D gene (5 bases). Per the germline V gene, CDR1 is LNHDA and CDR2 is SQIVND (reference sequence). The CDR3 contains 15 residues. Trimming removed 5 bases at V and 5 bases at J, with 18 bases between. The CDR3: CASSWNAGTDYGYTF. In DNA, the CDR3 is TGTGCCAGTAGTTGGAATGCCGGGACTGATTATGGCTACACCTTC.

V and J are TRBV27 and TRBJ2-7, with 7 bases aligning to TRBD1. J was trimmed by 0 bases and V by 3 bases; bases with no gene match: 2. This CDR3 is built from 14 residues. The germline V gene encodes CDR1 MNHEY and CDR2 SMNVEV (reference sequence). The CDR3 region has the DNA TGTGCCAGCAGTTTCAGACAGGGCTCCTACGAGCAGTACTTC. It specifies CASSFRQGSYEQYF.

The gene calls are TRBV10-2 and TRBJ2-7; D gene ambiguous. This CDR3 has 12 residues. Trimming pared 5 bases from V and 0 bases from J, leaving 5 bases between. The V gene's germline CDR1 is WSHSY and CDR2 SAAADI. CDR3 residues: CASSLSSYEQYF. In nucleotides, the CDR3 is TGCGCCAGCAGTCTATCCTCCTACGAGCAGTACTTC.

In DNA form, the CDR3 reads TGTGCCACCAGCAGAGGGCGGACAGAACTATACACCTTC. Translated, it gives CATSRGRTELYTF. J is TRBJ1-2 and V is TRBV15; a weak D match, TRBD1 (6 bases). Germline assignment: CDR1 LNHNV and CDR2 YYDKDF (reference sequence). The CDR3 length is 13 residues. V gave up 1 base and J gave up 11 bases, with 14 bases separating them. The variable domain in full, completed from reference TRBV15 and TRBJ1-2, reads DAMVIQNPRYQVTQFGKPVTLSCSQTLNHNVMYWYQQKSSQAPKLLFHYYDKDFNNEADTPDNFQSRRPNTSFCFLDIRSPGLGDTAMYLCATSRGRTELYTFGSGTRLTVV.

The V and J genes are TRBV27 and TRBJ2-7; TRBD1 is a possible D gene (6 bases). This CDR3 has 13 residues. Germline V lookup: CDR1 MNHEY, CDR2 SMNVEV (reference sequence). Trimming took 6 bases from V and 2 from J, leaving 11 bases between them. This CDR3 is CASRQGIPYEQYF. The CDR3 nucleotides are TGTGCCAGCAGGCAGGGGATACCCTACGAGCAGTACTTC.

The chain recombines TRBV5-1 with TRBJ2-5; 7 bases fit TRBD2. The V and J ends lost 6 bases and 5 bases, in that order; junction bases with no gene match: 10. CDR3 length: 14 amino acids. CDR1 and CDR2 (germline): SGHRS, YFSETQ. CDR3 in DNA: TGCGCCAGCACCCAGCGCGGGGGTAGCGAGACCCAGTACTTC. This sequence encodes CASTQRGGSETQYF.

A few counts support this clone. CDR3 in DNA: TGTGCCAGCAGCCGAACACAGGGCACCGATTCACCCCTCCACTTT. Its protein is CASSRTQGTDSPLHF. The V gene is TRBV4-2, the J gene TRBJ1-6, with D perhaps matching TRBD1 (6 bases). Germline CDR1 reads LGHNA; CDR2 reads YNFKEQ. CDR3 length: 15 amino acids. V was cut by 4 bases and J by 8 bases, with 15 bases left in between.

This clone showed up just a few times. The CDR3 loop is CASSSGDSHNQPQHF. The CDR3 DNA reads TGCGCCAGCAGCTCGGGGGACAGCCACAATCAGCCCCAGCATTTT. The gene calls are TRBV5-1 and TRBJ1-5; 7 nucleotides line up with TRBD1. CDR3 length: 15 residues. The junction had 6 bases not matched to a gene; V was cut back by 3 bases and J by 3 bases. Germline CDR1 SGHRS, CDR2 YFSETQ.

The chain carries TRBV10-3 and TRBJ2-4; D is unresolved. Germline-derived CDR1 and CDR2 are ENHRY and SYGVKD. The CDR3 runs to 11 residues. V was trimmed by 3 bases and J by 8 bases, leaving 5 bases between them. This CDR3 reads CAISDVDIQYF. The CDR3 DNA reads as TGTGCCATCAGTGATGTAGACATTCAGTACTTC.

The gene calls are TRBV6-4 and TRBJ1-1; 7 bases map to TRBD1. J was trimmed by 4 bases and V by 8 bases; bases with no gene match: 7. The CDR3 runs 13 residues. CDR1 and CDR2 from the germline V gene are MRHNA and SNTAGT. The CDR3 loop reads CASGQEEGTEAFF. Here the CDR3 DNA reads TGTGCCAGCGGACAGGAGGAGGGCACTGAAGCTTTCTTT.

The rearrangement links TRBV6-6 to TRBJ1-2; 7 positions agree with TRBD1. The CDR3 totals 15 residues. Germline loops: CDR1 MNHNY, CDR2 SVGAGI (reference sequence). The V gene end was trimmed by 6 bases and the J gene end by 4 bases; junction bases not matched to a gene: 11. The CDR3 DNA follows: TGTGCCAGCAGACGCGACAGGGAATTGGGCTATGGCTACACCTTC. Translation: CASRRDRELGYGYTF.

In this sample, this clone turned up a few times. The CDR3 sequence is CASSGQQNSPLHF. CDR3 DNA: TGTGCCAGCTCAGGACAGCAGAATTCACCCCTCCACTTT. V and J are TRBV2 and TRBJ1-6; tentative D call: TRBD1 (6 bases). The CDR3 is 13 amino acids. V lost 8 bases and J 7 bases, leaving 12 bases between the germline ends. Germline V gene lookup returns CDR1 SNHLY and CDR2 FYNNEI.

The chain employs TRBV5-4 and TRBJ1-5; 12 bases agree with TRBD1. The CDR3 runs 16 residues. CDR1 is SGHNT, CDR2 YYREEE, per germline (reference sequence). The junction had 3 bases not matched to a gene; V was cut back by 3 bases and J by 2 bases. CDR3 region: CASSSGTGGGNQPQHF. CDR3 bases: TGTGCCAGCAGCTCCGGGACAGGGGGCGGCAATCAGCCCCAGCATTTT.

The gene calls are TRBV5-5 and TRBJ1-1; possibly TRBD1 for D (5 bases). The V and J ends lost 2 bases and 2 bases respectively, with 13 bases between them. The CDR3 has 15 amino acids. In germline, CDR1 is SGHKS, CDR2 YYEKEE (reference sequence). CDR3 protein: CASSFASTVNTEAFF. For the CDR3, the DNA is TGTGCCAGCAGCTTCGCGTCGACAGTTAACACTGAAGCTTTCTTT.

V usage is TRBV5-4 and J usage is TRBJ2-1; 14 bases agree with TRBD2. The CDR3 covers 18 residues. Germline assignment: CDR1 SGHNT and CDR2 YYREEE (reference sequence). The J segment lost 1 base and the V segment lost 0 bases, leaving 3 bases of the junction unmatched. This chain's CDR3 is CASSLGGTSGSSYNEQFF. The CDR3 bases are TGTGCCAGCAGCTTGGGGGGGACTAGCGGGAGTTCCTACAATGAGCAGTTCTTC.

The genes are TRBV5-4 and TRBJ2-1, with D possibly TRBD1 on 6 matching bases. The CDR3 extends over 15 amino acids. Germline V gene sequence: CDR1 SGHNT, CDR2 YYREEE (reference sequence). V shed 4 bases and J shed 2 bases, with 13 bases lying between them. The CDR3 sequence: CASSVRDTTYNEQFF. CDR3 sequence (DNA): TGTGCCAGCAGCGTCCGGGACACCACCTACAATGAGCAGTTCTTC.

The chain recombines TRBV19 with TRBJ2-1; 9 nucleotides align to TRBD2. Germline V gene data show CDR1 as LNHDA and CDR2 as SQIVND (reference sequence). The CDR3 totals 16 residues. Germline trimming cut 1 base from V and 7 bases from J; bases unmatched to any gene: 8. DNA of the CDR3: TGTGCCAGTAGTATAGCAGGCGGGAGGGCCGGAAATGAGCAGTTCTTC. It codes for CASSIAGGRAGNEQFF. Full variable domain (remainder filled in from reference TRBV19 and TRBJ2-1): DGGITQSPKYLFRKEGQNVTLSCEQNLNHDAMYWYRQDPGQGLRLIYYSQIVNDFQKGDIAEGYSVSREKKESFPLTVTSAQKNPTAFYLCASSIAGGRAGNEQFFGPGTRLTVL.

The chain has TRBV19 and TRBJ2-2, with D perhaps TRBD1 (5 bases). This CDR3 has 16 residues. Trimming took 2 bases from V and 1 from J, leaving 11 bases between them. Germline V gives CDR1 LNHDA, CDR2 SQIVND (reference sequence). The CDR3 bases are TGTGCCAGTAGTATAAGCCAGGGTTTGAACACCGGGGAGCTGTTTTTT. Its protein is CASSISQGLNTGELFF.

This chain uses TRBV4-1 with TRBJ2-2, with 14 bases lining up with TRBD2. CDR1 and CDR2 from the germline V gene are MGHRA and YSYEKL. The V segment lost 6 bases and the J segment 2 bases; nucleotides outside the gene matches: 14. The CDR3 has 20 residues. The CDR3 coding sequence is TGCGCCAGCAGGCCGACACACCAGGGACTAGCGGGGGTAAACACCGGGGAGCTGTTTTTT. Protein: CASRPTHQGLAGVNTGELFF.

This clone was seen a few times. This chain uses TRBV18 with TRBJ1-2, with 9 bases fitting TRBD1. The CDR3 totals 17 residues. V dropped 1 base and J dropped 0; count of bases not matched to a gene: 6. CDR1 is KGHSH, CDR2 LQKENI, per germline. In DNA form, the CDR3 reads TGTGCCAGCTCACCACAGGACAGGGGACGTCCTAACTATGGCTACACCTTC. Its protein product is CASSPQDRGRPNYGYTF.

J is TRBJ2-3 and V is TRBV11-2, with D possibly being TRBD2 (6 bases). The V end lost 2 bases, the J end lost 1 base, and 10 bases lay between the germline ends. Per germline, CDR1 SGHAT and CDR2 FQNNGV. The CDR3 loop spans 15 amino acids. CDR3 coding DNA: TGTGCCAGCAGCTTAATTGGCGGGGGCACAGATACGCAGTATTTT. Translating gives CASSLIGGGTDTQYF.

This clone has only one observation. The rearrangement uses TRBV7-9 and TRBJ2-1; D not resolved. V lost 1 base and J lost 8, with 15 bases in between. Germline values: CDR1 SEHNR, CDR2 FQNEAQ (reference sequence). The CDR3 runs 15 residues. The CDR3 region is CASSLGRISNDEQFF. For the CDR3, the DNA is TGTGCCAGCAGCTTAGGGCGGATAAGTAATGATGAGCAGTTCTTC.

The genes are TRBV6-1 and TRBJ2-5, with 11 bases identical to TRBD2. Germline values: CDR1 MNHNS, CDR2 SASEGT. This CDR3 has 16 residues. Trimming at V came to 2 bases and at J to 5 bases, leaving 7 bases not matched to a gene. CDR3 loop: CASSELASGGLETQYF. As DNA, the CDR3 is TGTGCCAGCAGTGAACTGGCTAGCGGGGGGTTGGAGACCCAGTACTTC.

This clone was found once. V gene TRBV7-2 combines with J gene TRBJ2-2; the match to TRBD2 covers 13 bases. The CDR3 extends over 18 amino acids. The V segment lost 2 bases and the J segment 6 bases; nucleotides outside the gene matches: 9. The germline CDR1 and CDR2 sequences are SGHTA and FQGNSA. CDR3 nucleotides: TGTGCCAGCAGCTTAAGGAACCCGGGACTAGCGGGACCCGGGGAGCTGTTTTTT. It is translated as CASSLRNPGLAGPGELFF.

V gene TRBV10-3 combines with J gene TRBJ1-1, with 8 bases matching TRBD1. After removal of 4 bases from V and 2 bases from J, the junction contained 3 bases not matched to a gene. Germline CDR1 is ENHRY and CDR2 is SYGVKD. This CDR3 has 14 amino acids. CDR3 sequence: CAISGGQGNTEAFF. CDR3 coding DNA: TGTGCCATCAGTGGTGGACAGGGAAACACTGAAGCTTTCTTT.

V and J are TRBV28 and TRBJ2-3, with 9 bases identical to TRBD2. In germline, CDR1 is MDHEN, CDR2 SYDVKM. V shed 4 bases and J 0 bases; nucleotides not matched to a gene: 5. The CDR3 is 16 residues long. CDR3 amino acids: CASSSSSGTSTDTQYF. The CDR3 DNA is TGTGCCAGCAGTTCCTCTAGCGGGACCAGCACAGATACGCAGTATTTT. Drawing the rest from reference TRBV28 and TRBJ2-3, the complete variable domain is DVKVTQSSRYLVKRTGEKVFLECVQDMDHENMFWYRQDPGLGLRLIYFSYDVKMKEKGDIPEGYSVSREKKERFSLILESASTNQTSMYLCASSSSSGTSTDTQYFGPGTRLTVL.